A selection of T cell receptor beta chains follows, all from one sample in a study of T cell repertoires in cytomegalovirus infection. MiXCR, applied by TCRdb to the reads, yields one record per CDR3 protein. The sample lists more than 50,000 distinct CDR3 sequences; 25% to 40% were seen once. Their antigens remain unidentified. Sequenced sample: PBMCs, sequenced either directly or after in vitro stimulation (not recorded which). The receptor set was obtained from a human donor in good health (CMV status not recorded). Some clones in this sample may be carry-over from other donors' samples. Each CDR3 is given with its conserved first and last residue. Each record gives: CDR3 length, V gene, clone size, D gene, J gene, CDR3 DNA, CDR3 protein. A D gene is named only where the DNA matches it firmly. Size tells how often a clone was seen (once, few, many) or the class of an expanded clone, and some rows leave it out.

>14|TRBV4-1|few|.|TRBJ2-7
TGCGCCAGCAGCCCCCGGGACGGCTCCTACGAGCAGTACTTC
CASSPRDGSYEQYF
>14|TRBV18|.|.|TRBJ1-2
TGTGCCAGCTCACCCCCCGGGCGACTCTATGGCTACACCTTC
CASSPPGRLYGYTF
>13|TRBV12-3/TRBV12-4|many|.|TRBJ2-5
TGTGCCAGCTCCGGAGGGGAGCAAGAGACCCAGTACTTC
CASSGGEQETQYF
>16|TRBV7-9|.|TRBD2|TRBJ2-1
TGTGCCAGCAGCTTAGTCCCGGGGGGAGTCAGGAATGAGCAGTTCTTC
CASSLVPGGVRNEQFF
>15|TRBV19|.|.|TRBJ2-1
TGTGCCAGTAGTATAGATCGGACCGCGTACAATGAGCAGTTCTTC
CASSIDRTAYNEQFF
>15|TRBV7-8|many|TRBD1|TRBJ1-5
TGTGCCAGCAGCCCGGACAGGGATAGCAATCAGCCCCAGCATTTT
CASSPDRDSNQPQHF
>16|TRBV28|.|TRBD1|TRBJ2-1
TGTGCCAGCAGATCACAGGGGGCAAGGGAGGGGAATGAGCAGTTCTTC
CASRSQGAREGNEQFF
>11|TRBV10-3|few|.|TRBJ1-5
TGTGCCATCAGCAAGAATCAGCCCCAGCATTTT
CAISKNQPQHF
>14|TRBV5-1|.|.|TRBJ1-1
TGCGCCAGCAGCTTGATAGGGATGAACACTGAAGCTTTCTTT
CASSLIGMNTEAFF
>15|TRBV6-6|once|.|TRBJ1-1
TGTGCCAGCAGTTACGACGGGAGGACGAACACTGAAGCTTTCTTT
CASSYDGRTNTEAFF
>16|TRBV7-2|many|.|TRBJ1-2
TGTGCCAGCAGCCCCGAAGTGATGTCAGGACACTATGGCTACACCTTC
CASSPEVMSGHYGYTF
>18|TRBV4-1|.|TRBD2|TRBJ2-3
TGCGCCAGCAGCCAGGGCGTTATGAGGACTAGCGGCACAGATACGCAGTATTTT
CASSQGVMRTSGTDTQYF
>15|TRBV6-2/TRBV6-3|.|.|TRBJ1-6
TGTGCCAGCAGTCGAACAAAGGGCTATACTTCACCCCTCCACTTT
CASSRTKGYTSPLHF
>14|TRBV10-3|.|.|TRBJ2-3
TGTGCCATCAGTGAGCTAGCCTCCACAGATACGCAGTATTTT
CAISELASTDTQYF